This TCR beta chain is from a study of blood T cell repertoires in COVID-19. Study in general: Acute and convalescent COVID-19 samples came from the United States, Italy and Spain. T cells, B-cell-depleted T cells, or PBMCs supplied cDNA or gDNA.

The ends lost 3 bases at V and 6 bases at J; junction bases unmatched: 7. The length of the CDR3 is 14 residues. From germline, CDR1 is SGHVS and CDR2 FQNEAQ. Original processing methods: Amplification with reference gene primers provided the estimates of nucleated cell counts. Produced via immunoSEQ multiplex PCR; TCRdb's table is partial and in-frame only. The V and J calls and clone size were taken over from that table, and D and trimming were inferred from the DNA. Among about 310,000 clones listed, more than 70% were seen once. The chain uses TRBV7-8 and TRBJ2-7; 8 bases are shared with TRBD1. The receptor's source is a woman aged 50 to 65 who had recovered from COVID-19. Sequencing was done on a sample of peripheral blood. The CDR3 sequence: CASSFDRGFSEQYF. The CDR3 DNA follows: TGTGCCAGCAGCTTTGACAGGGGTTTTAGCGAGCAGTACTTC.